A selection of T cell receptor beta chains follows, all from one sample in a study of blood T cell repertoires in COVID-19. The assay was immunoSEQ multiplex PCR, and TCRdb's table has in-frame clones only and misses some. The sample shows 240,000 or so clones, around 81% of them seen only once. Sequenced input: peripheral blood. The receptor set was obtained from a man younger than 45 who had recovered from COVID-19. CDR3s include the opening cysteine and the closing phenylalanine or tryptophan. The order of the fields is clone size, D gene, V gene, CDR3 length, J gene, CDR3 protein, CDR3 DNA. A D gene is named only where the DNA matches it firmly. Rows give clone size only sometimes, using once, few, many, or a class for an expanded clone.

abundance: NA; d_gene: TRBD1; v_gene: TRBV5-1; len: 17; j_gene: TRBJ1-6; CDR3aa: CASRYTGGSVSDSPLHF; CDR3nt: TGCGCCAGCAGGTACACAGGGGGCTCGGTTTCGGATTCACCCCTCCACTTT
abundance: NA; d_gene: TRBD1; v_gene: TRBV5-4; len: 15; j_gene: TRBJ2-5; CDR3aa: CASSLRDRGYETQYF; CDR3nt: TGTGCCAGCAGCTTGCGGGACAGGGGATACGAGACCCAGTACTTC
abundance: NA; d_gene: TRBD1; v_gene: TRBV7-8; len: 13; j_gene: TRBJ1-1; CDR3aa: CASSSTGLLKAFF; CDR3nt: TGTGCCAGCAGCTCGACAGGGCTTCTGAAAGCTTTCTTT
abundance: many; d_gene: NA; v_gene: TRBV5-1; len: 12; j_gene: TRBJ2-2; CDR3aa: CASSLDFRELFF; CDR3nt: TGCGCCAGCAGCTTGGACTTTCGGGAGCTGTTTTTT
abundance: NA; d_gene: TRBD1; v_gene: TRBV7-2; len: 18; j_gene: TRBJ2-3; CDR3aa: CASSHDPQGAPNTDTQYF; CDR3nt: TGTGCCAGCAGCCACGACCCCCAGGGGGCGCCTAACACAGATACGCAGTATTTT
abundance: NA; d_gene: TRBD1; v_gene: TRBV11-2; len: 14; j_gene: TRBJ1-1; CDR3aa: CASSKDRGLSEAFF; CDR3nt: TGTGCCAGCAGCAAGGACAGGGGGCTATCTGAAGCTTTCTTT
abundance: NA; d_gene: NA; v_gene: TRBV6-5; len: 12; j_gene: TRBJ2-2; CDR3aa: CASSRETGELFF; CDR3nt: TGTGCCAGCAGCCGGGAGACCGGGGAGCTGTTTTTT
abundance: NA; d_gene: NA; v_gene: TRBV27; len: 13; j_gene: TRBJ2-1; CDR3aa: CASSLQGSNEQFF; CDR3nt: TGTGCCAGCAGTTTGCAGGGTAGCAATGAGCAGTTCTTC
abundance: NA; d_gene: NA; v_gene: TRBV11-3; len: 16; j_gene: TRBJ2-1; CDR3aa: CASSSLGGQIGGEQFF; CDR3nt: TGTGCCAGCAGCTCCCTCGGCGGTCAAATTGGTGGTGAGCAGTTCTTC
abundance: few; d_gene: NA; v_gene: TRBV9; len: 17; j_gene: TRBJ2-2; CDR3aa: CASSVVYLGGITGELFF; CDR3nt: TGTGCCAGCAGCGTAGTCTATTTGGGGGGAATCACCGGGGAGCTGTTTTTT
abundance: NA; d_gene: TRBD2; v_gene: TRBV11-2; len: 18; j_gene: TRBJ2-5; CDR3aa: CASSLRGLAGSSGETQYF; CDR3nt: TGTGCCAGCAGCTTAAGAGGACTAGCGGGGTCCTCGGGGGAGACCCAGTACTTC
abundance: few; d_gene: NA; v_gene: TRBV4-1; len: 16; j_gene: TRBJ1-6; CDR3aa: CASSQDPRFMNSPLHF; CDR3nt: TGCGCCAGCAGCCAAGATCCGCGGTTTATGAATTCACCCCTCCACTTT
abundance: NA; d_gene: NA; v_gene: TRBV7-3; len: 12; j_gene: TRBJ1-6; CDR3aa: CASSLTYGPLHF; CDR3nt: TGTGCCAGCAGCTTAACTTACGGACCCCTCCACTTT
abundance: NA; d_gene: TRBD1; v_gene: TRBV5-6; len: 16; j_gene: TRBJ2-7; CDR3aa: CASSPDRGLFSYEQYF; CDR3nt: TGTGCCAGCAGTCCAGACAGGGGGCTATTTAGCTACGAGCAGTACTTC
abundance: NA; d_gene: TRBD1; v_gene: TRBV12-3/TRBV12-4; len: 13; j_gene: TRBJ1-5; CDR3aa: CASSWDRDQPQHF; CDR3nt: TGTGCCAGCAGCTGGGACAGGGATCAGCCCCAGCATTTT
abundance: NA; d_gene: NA; v_gene: TRBV27; len: 16; j_gene: TRBJ2-6; CDR3aa: CASSLGQRSGANVLTF; CDR3nt: TGTGCCAGCAGTTTAGGACAGCGTAGTGGGGCCAACGTCCTGACTTTC